This record concerns one T cell receptor beta chain sequence. What it binds is not known. The CDR3 is made up of 12 amino acids. Germline V gene lookup returns CDR1 MDHEN and CDR2 SYDVKM. V lost 5 bases and J lost 3, with 5 bases in between. This specimen comes from a study of cytomegalovirus exposure and HLA in healthy donors. Measured with immunoSEQ multiplex PCR; TCRdb has only the in-frame clones, and not every one. The profile shows about 65,000 clones, roughly 94% of them singletons. Overall study findings and caveats: The study put 150 or so TCR beta chains on its list as cytomegalovirus-associated.

The chain recombines TRBV28 with TRBJ1-5; D uncertain. The sequencing sample was made of PBMCs. The receptor was derived from a young man in good health and CMV-seropositive. DNA of the CDR3: TGTGCCAGCAGTCCCCTCAATCAGCCCCAGCATTTT. This gives the protein CASSPLNQPQHF.